This T cell receptor (beta chain) was captured in a study of control samples from healthy donors and cancer patients (dated by TCRdb to the early 2020s). As for this clone: Its antigen remains unidentified. The sample holds no much larger clone one base away, and base qualities are not on file.

Trimming removed 2 bases from V and 3 bases from J, leaving 10 bases between the germline ends. Including cysteine and phenylalanine, the CDR3 has 14 amino acids. Only the CDR3 DNA is retained, 42 bases long and in frame from the first base. From the germline V gene (reference sequence), CDR1 is LNHDA and CDR2 is SQIVND. The library was produced with the immunoSEQ multiplex PCR assay. Sourced from immuneACCESS, this table was stored by TCRdb with only in-frame sequences that have V and J called. A share of the clones is absent; for the studies checked, an unresolved V gene accounts for under half, and the remainder has no known explanation. For this sample there are fewer than 65,000 clones; 89% appear just once. Of the sample, about 1.6% falls within the top ten clones.

The origin of this receptor is a man between 40 and 49 years old with colorectal cancer. The chain couples TRBV19 to TRBJ1-1; no confident D gene assignment can be made. The sample consisted of PBMCs. The nucleotide sequence reads as follows: TGTGCCAGTAGTATAAGGGAGGCCGACACTGAAGCTTTCTTT. This translates into CASSIREADTEAFF.